These 19 T cell receptor beta chains were all obtained from the same sample, sequenced in a study of CD8 T cells in ankylosing spondylitis. The study's findings and limits: In ankylosing spondylitis blood, a motif of roughly eight highly homologous TCR beta variants appeared characteristic.

Their antigen targets remain unknown. TCRdb ran MiXCR on the 5' RACE reads and lists one entry per CDR3 protein. The sample has almost 400,000 distinct CDR3 sequences, about 22% seen once; the top ten hold around 17%. Sample: blood, either unsorted or a sorted T cell fraction (not recorded which). These receptors all stem from a male donor with ankylosing spondylitis.

This clonotype was picked up many times. The chain employs TRBV29-1 and TRBJ2-6; 14 nucleotides agree with TRBD2. V dropped 4 bases and J dropped 3; count of bases not matched to a gene: 5. CDR3 length equals 17 residues. From germline, CDR1 is SQVTM and CDR2 ANQGSEA. The CDR3 region is CSVGLAGGPYGANVLTF. CDR3 bases: TGCAGCGTTGGACTAGCGGGAGGGCCTTATGGGGCCAACGTCCTGACTTTC.

V is TRBV7-3 and J is TRBJ2-1; TRBD2 matches 10 bases. This CDR3 comprises 15 residues. J was trimmed by 8 bases and V by 1 base; bases with no gene match: 5. CDR1 is SGHTA and CDR2 is FQGTGA in the germline V gene. The CDR3 nucleotides are TGTGCCAGCAGCTTAAGCCTAGCGGGAGCGGATGAGCAGTTCTTC. Translation: CASSLSLAGADEQFF.

This clonotype was seen more than once but under ten times. This sequence joins TRBV5-1 and TRBJ1-1; D possibly corresponds to TRBD1 (6 bases). Trimming shortened V by 3 bases and J by 1 base, and 13 bases separated the two germline ends. The CDR3 contains 15 residues. Per the germline V gene, CDR1 is SGHRS and CDR2 is YFSETQ. The CDR3 sequence: CASSWGATGNTEAFF. In DNA, the CDR3 is TGCGCCAGCAGCTGGGGGGCTACAGGGAACACTGAAGCTTTCTTT. Drawing the rest from reference TRBV5-1 and TRBJ1-1, the complete variable domain is KAGVTQTPRYLIKTRGQQVTLSCSPISGHRSVSWYQQTPGQGLQFLFEYFSETQRNKGNFPGRFSGRQFSNSRSEMNVSTLELGDSALYLCASSWGATGNTEAFFGQGTRLTVV.

CDR3 protein: CASSVSGLTYEQYF. The CDR3 DNA sequence: TGTGCCAGCAGCGTAAGCGGGCTAACCTACGAGCAGTACTTC. The chain recombines TRBV7-3 with TRBJ2-7, with D possibly being TRBD2 (6 bases). Trimming stripped 5 bases from V and 2 bases from J, with 13 bases between. The germline CDR1 and CDR2 sequences are SGHTA and FQGTGA. The CDR3 extends over 14 amino acids.

The rearrangement joins TRBV29-1 to TRBJ2-7; 8 positions agree with TRBD1. Trimming took 7 bases from V and 2 from J; bases not matched to a gene: 4. CDR3 size: 12 residues. The germline CDR1 and CDR2 sequences are SQVTM and ANQGSEA. The CDR3 sequence is CSAGQDTYEQYF. In DNA, the CDR3 is TGCAGCGCGGGACAGGACACCTACGAGCAGTACTTC.

This clonotype was observed a few times. This chain joins TRBV27 and TRBJ1-2, with D hard to call. The V and J ends lost 6 bases and 4 bases respectively, with 12 bases between them. Germline V gene data show CDR1 as MNHEY and CDR2 as SMNVEV (reference sequence). This CDR3 spans 13 amino acids. CDR3 DNA sequence: TGTGCCAGCAGGAGGAGTAGCGGCTATGGCTACACCTTC. Protein product: CASRRSSGYGYTF.

The chain links TRBV5-1 to TRBJ2-3; 9 bases match TRBD2. This CDR3 is 16 amino acids long. The J segment lost 4 bases and the V segment lost 0 bases, leaving 6 bases of the junction unmatched. The germline V gene has CDR1 SGHRS and CDR2 YFSETQ. The CDR3 region is CASSLGTSVSADTQYF. The DNA of the CDR3 is TGCGCCAGCAGCTTGGGGACTAGCGTCTCGGCAGATACGCAGTATTTT.

The J gene is TRBJ2-1, the V gene TRBV9; 10 bases fit TRBD2. The CDR3 covers 14 residues. Germline V lookup: CDR1 SGDLS, CDR2 YYNGEE. The junction had 5 bases not matched to a gene; V was cut back by 5 bases and J by 6 bases. CDR3 DNA sequence: TGTGCCAGCAGTGGGAGCGGGAGGGCCAATGAGCAGTTCTTC. It is translated as CASSGSGRANEQFF.

A few counts support this clonotype. This chain uses TRBV5-1 with TRBJ2-2; D gene ambiguous. The CDR3 has 15 amino acids. In germline, CDR1 is SGHRS, CDR2 YFSETQ. Trimming removed 1 base at V and 1 base at J, with 8 bases between. CDR3 sequence (DNA): TGCGCCAGCAGCTTGCAGGAGAAGAACACCGGGGAGCTGTTTTTT. Residues: CASSLQEKNTGELFF. The full variable domain, rest sourced from reference TRBV5-1 and TRBJ2-2, is KAGVTQTPRYLIKTRGQQVTLSCSPISGHRSVSWYQQTPGQGLQFLFEYFSETQRNKGNFPGRFSGRQFSNSRSEMNVSTLELGDSALYLCASSLQEKNTGELFFGEGSRLTVL.

At least ten counts were recorded for this clonotype. J is TRBJ2-5 and V is TRBV29-1, with D perhaps TRBD1 (5 bases). This CDR3 comprises 13 residues. Per the germline V gene, CDR1 is SQVTM and CDR2 is ANQGSEA. V lost 3 bases and J 4 bases, leaving 12 bases between the germline ends. CDR3 protein: CSVDPRVGETQYF. For the CDR3, the DNA is TGCAGCGTTGATCCCAGGGTTGGAGAGACCCAGTACTTC.

V and J are TRBV7-9 and TRBJ1-1, with D possibly TRBD1 on 6 matching bases. The germline V gene encodes CDR1 SEHNR and CDR2 FQNEAQ (reference sequence). The CDR3 consists of 14 residues. V lost 8 bases and J 8 bases, leaving 21 bases between the germline ends. The CDR3 protein is CASAREGGRGEAFF. The CDR3 nucleotides are TGTGCCAGCGCCAGGGAAGGGGGGCGAGGAGAAGCTTTCTTT.

This clonotype has a handful of counts. The chain carries TRBV20-1 and TRBJ1-3, with 7 bases fitting TRBD1. Trimming took 5 bases from V and 4 from J; bases not matched to a gene: 8. This CDR3 is 14 amino acids long. The germline gives CDR1 DFQATT, CDR2 SNEGSKA (reference sequence). CDR3 coding DNA: TGCAGTGCTGCTACAGGGGATCCAGGAAACACCATATATTTT. The encoded protein is CSAATGDPGNTIYF.

This chain joins TRBV10-3 and TRBJ2-1; TRBD2 agrees at 10 bases. After removal of 5 bases from V and 6 bases from J, the junction contained 7 bases not matched to a gene. The CDR3 totals 15 residues. In germline, CDR1 is ENHRY, CDR2 SYGVKD. The CDR3 loop reads CAISWLAGGINEQFF. CDR3 sequence (DNA): TGTGCCATCAGTTGGTTAGCGGGAGGAATCAATGAGCAGTTCTTC.

This clonotype was counted only a few times. The gene calls are TRBV5-4 and TRBJ2-3, with TRBD2 matching over 7 bases. Germline CDR1 reads SGHNT; CDR2 reads YYREEE (reference sequence). The CDR3 runs to 17 residues. Trimming took 4 bases from V and 4 from J; bases not matched to a gene: 15. The CDR3 sequence is CASSPRGGRESADTQYF. The CDR3, as DNA: TGTGCCAGCAGCCCGCGAGGTGGGCGGGAGAGCGCAGATACGCAGTATTTT. Full variable domain (missing parts from reference TRBV5-4 and TRBJ2-3): ETGVTQSPTHLIKTRGQQVTLRCSSQSGHNTVSWYQQALGQGPQFIFQYYREEENGRGNFPPRFSGLQFPNYSSELNVNALELDDSALYLCASSPRGGRESADTQYFGPGTRLTVL.

This chain joins TRBV19 and TRBJ2-2; D is uncertain. Germline CDR1 and CDR2: LNHDA and SQIVND (reference sequence). This CDR3 is 12 amino acids long. Trimming stripped 9 bases from V and 3 bases from J, with 8 bases between. As DNA, the CDR3 is TGTGCCAGCCAGCCCCACACCGGGGAGCTGTTTTTT. This gives the protein CASQPHTGELFF.

This clonotype turned up a few times. V gene TRBV20-1 combines with J gene TRBJ2-7; either TRBD1 or TRBD2 may fit D (5 bases each). Germline CDR1 is DFQATT and CDR2 is SNEGSKA (reference sequence). There are 14 residues in the CDR3. V gave up 3 bases and J gave up 2 bases, with 14 bases separating them. The CDR3 DNA is TGCAGTGCTAGGGTCGCAGGGACGGCCTACGAGCAGTACTTC. Translation: CSARVAGTAYEQYF.

This clonotype was seen more than once but under ten times. In DNA, the CDR3 is TGCAGCGTTGCGATTACCGGGACCGGGGAGCTGTTTTTT. Encoded protein: CSVAITGTGELFF. The chain uses TRBV29-1 and TRBJ2-2, with no clear D. V was pared by 4 bases and J by 5 bases, with 11 bases between. This CDR3 is 13 amino acids long. CDR1 and CDR2 from the germline V gene are SQVTM and ANQGSEA.

The rearrangement joins TRBV7-3 to TRBJ2-1, with D possibly being TRBD2 (6 bases). This CDR3 is built from 20 residues. The germline V and J ends were trimmed by 3 bases and 0 bases, with 24 bases remaining between them. CDR1 and CDR2 from the germline V gene are SGHTA and FQGTGA. The CDR3 reads CASSFARDSLYRSSYNEQFF. Here the CDR3 DNA reads TGTGCCAGCAGCTTCGCCCGGGACTCGCTCTACCGGAGCTCCTACAATGAGCAGTTCTTC.

V and J are TRBV14 and TRBJ2-7; D unclear. Looked up from germline, CDR1 is SGHDN and CDR2 is FVKESK. With 2 bases removed from V and 7 bases from J, the gap between germline ends came to 15 bases. The CDR3 consists of 14 residues. The CDR3 protein is CASSQTASGREQYF. Here the CDR3 DNA reads TGTGCCAGCAGCCAAACTGCCTCAGGTCGGGAGCAGTACTTC.